This T cell receptor (beta chain) appears in the sequencing data of a study of shared clonotypes between healthy human individuals. V gave up 9 bases and J gave up 6 bases, with 12 bases separating them. From germline, CDR1 is LNHDA and CDR2 SQIVND (reference sequence). The CDR3 is 11 amino acids. Naive CD8 cells lacked CD45RO, underwent positive selection for CCR7 and left out terminally differentiated effector memory CD45RA+ cells. Using immunoSEQ multiplex PCR, the repertoire was profiled, and TCRdb retains in-frame clones only, with some absent. Seen here are about 820,000 clones, 92% observed once, and the top ten hold less than 25%.

The rearrangement joins TRBV19 to TRBJ2-7; D remains unclear. The sequencing input was naive CD8+ T cells sorted from blood. The sequence was collected from a man aged 25-45 years in good health. The CDR3 DNA reads TGTGCCAGCGGGTCACCCATCGAGCAGTACTTC. Translating gives CASGSPIEQYF.